The present T cell receptor beta chain was sequenced within a study of OX40 agonist ivuxolimab in advanced cancers. Looking at the study overall: Ivuxolimab, an agonistic anti-OX40 (CD134) antibody, was given to patients. Antecedent anti-PD-1, anti-PD-L1 or anti-CTLA-4 therapy was permissible, with 30% to 50% having received some.

This clone appeared a few times. As yet, its antigen is unknown. The study's findings and limits: Averaged across samples, CD8+ T cells carried more expanded clones than CD4+ did.

Profiling relied on immunoSEQ multiplex PCR, and the TCRdb table lists in-frame clones only, not all of them. Of 75,000 to 100,000 clones in the sample, around 90% are singletons; the top ten hold about 3.4%. Anyone with autoimmune disease history or systemic immunosuppression was excluded. CDR3 length: 15 residues. Germline assignment: CDR1 MGHRA and CDR2 YSYEKL. V dropped 8 bases and J dropped 0 bases, with 16 bases sitting between them. The receptor's source is an adult with an advanced solid tumor such as melanoma, head and neck, liver or kidney cancer. The chain has TRBV4-1 and TRBJ1-1; a weak D match, TRBD1 (5 bases). Specimen: CD4+ or CD8+ T cells sorted from blood, collected in a trial of the OX40 agonist ivuxolimab. The CDR3 region is CASVRAGRMNTEAFF. The DNA for the CDR3 is TGCGCCAGCGTCCGGGCAGGGAGGATGAACACTGAAGCTTTCTTT.